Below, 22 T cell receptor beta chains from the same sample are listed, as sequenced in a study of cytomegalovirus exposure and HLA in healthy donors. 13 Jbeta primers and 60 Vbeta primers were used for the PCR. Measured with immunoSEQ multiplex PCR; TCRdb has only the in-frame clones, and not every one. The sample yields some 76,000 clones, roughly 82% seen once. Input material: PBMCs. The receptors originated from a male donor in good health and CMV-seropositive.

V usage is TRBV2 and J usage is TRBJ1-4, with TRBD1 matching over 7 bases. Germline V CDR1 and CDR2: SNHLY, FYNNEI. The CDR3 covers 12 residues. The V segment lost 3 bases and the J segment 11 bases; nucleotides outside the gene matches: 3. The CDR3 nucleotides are TGTGCCAGCAGTGAGGGGACAGATAAACTGTTTTTT. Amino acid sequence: CASSEGTDKLFF.

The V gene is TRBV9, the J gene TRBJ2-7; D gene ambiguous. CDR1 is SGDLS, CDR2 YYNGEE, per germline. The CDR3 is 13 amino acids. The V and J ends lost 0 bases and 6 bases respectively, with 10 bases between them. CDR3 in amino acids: CASSVAPHSEQYF. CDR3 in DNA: TGTGCCAGCAGCGTAGCCCCTCACTCCGAGCAGTACTTC.

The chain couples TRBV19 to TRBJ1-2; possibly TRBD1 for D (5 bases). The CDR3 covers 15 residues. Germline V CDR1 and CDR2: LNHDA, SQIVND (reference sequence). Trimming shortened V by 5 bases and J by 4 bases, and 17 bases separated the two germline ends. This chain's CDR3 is CASSALREGIYGYTF. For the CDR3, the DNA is TGTGCCAGTAGTGCCCTCAGGGAGGGGATCTATGGCTACACCTTC.

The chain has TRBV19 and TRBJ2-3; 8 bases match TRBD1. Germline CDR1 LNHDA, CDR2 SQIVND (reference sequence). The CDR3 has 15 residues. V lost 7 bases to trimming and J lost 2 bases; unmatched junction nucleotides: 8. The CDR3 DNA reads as TGTGCCAGTACCGACAGGGGCTTGGACACAGATACGCAGTATTTT. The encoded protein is CASTDRGLDTDTQYF.

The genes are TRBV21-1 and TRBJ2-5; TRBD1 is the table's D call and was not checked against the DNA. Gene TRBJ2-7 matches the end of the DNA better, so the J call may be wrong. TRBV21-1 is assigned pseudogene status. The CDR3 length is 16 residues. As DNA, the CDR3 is TGTGCCAGCAGCAAACTCCCAGGGGAAAAGTCCTACGAGCAGTACTTC. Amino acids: CASSKLPGEKSYEQYF.

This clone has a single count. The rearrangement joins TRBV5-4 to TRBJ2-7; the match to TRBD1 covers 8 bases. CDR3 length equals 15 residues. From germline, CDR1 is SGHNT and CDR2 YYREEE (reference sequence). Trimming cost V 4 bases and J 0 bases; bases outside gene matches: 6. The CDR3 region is CASSPGTGISYEQYF. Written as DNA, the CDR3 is TGTGCCAGCAGCCCGGGGACAGGCATCTCCTACGAGCAGTACTTC.

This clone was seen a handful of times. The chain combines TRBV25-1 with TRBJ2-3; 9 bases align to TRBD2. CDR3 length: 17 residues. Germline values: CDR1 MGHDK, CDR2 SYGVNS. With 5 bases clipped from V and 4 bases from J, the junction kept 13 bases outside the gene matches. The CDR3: CASSPLRASGNPDTQYF. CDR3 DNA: TGTGCCAGCAGTCCCCTTAGGGCTAGCGGGAATCCAGATACGCAGTATTTT.

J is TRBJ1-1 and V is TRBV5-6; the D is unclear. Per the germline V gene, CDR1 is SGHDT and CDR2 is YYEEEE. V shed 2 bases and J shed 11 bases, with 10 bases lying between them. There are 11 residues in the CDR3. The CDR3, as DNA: TGTGCCAGCAGCTTATCAGGCAGCGCTTTCTTT. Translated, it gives CASSLSGSAFF.

The CDR3 sequence is CASTRTGTSTDTQYF. CDR3 bases: TGTGCCAGCACTAGGACAGGGACTAGCACAGATACGCAGTATTTT. The chain recombines TRBV6-5 with TRBJ2-3; TRBD1 aligns across 8 bases. This CDR3 is built from 15 residues. The germline V gene has CDR1 MNHEY and CDR2 SVGAGI. The V segment lost 7 bases and the J segment 0 bases; nucleotides outside the gene matches: 6.

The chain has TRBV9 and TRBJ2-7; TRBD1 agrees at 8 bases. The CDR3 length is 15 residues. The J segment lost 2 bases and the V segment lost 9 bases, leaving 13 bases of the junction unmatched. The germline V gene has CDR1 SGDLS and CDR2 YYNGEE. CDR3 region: CATRRRDRKTYEQYF. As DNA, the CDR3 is TGTGCCACACGAAGAAGGGACAGGAAGACCTACGAGCAGTACTTC.

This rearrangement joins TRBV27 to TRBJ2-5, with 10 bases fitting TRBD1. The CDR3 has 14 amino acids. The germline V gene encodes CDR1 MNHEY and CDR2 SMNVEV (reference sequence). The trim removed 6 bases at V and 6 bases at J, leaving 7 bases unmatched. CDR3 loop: CASRPGQGYKTQYF. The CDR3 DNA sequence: TGTGCCAGCAGGCCGGGACAGGGGTATAAGACCCAGTACTTC.

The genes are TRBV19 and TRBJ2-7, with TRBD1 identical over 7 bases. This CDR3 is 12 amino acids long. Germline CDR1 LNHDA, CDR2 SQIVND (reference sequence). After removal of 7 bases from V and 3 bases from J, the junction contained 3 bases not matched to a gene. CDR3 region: CASNNRGYEQYF. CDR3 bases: TGTGCCAGTAACAACAGGGGCTACGAGCAGTACTTC.

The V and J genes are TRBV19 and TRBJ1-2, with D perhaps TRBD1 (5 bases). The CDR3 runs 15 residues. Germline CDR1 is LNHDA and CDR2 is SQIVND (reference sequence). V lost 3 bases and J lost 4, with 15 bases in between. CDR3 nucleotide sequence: TGTGCCAGTAGTATCGCCCCAGGGCTCGGCTATGGCTACACCTTC. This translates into CASSIAPGLGYGYTF.

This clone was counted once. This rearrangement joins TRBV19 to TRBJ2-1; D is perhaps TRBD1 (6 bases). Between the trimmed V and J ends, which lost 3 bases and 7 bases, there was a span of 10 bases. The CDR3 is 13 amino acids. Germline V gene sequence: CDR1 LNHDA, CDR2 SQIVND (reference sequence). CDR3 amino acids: CASSITGRNEQFF. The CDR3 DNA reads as TGTGCCAGTAGTATTACAGGGCGGAATGAGCAGTTCTTC. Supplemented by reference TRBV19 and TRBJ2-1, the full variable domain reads DGGITQSPKYLFRKEGQNVTLSCEQNLNHDAMYWYRQDPGQGLRLIYYSQIVNDFQKGDIAEGYSVSREKKESFPLTVTSAQKNPTAFYLCASSITGRNEQFFGPGTRLTVL.

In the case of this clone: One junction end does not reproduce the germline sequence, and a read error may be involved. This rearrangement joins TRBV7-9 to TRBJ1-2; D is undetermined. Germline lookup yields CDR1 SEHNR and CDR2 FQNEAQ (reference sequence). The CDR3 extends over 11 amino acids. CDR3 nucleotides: TGTTCCAGCAGCTTACAGTATGGCTACACCTTC. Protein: CSSSLQYGYTF.

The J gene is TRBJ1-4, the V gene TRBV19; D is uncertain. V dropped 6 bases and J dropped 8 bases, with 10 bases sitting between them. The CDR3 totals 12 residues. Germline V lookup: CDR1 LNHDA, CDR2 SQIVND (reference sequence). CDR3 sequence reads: CASSRHEEKLFF. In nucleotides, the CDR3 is TGTGCCAGTAGCAGACATGAGGAAAAACTGTTTTTT. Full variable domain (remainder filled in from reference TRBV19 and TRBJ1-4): DGGITQSPKYLFRKEGQNVTLSCEQNLNHDAMYWYRQDPGQGLRLIYYSQIVNDFQKGDIAEGYSVSREKKESFPLTVTSAQKNPTAFYLCASSRHEEKLFFGSGTQLSVL.

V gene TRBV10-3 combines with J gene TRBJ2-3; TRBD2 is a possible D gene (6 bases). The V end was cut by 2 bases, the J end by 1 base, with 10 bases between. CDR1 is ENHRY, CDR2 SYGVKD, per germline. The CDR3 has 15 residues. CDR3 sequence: CAISEQGLGTDTQYF. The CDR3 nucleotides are TGTGCCATCAGTGAGCAGGGACTCGGCACAGATACGCAGTATTTT.

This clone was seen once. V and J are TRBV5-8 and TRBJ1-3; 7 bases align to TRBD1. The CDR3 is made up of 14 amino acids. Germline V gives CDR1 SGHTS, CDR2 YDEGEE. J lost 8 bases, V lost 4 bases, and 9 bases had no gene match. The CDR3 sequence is CASSPGQVSDTIYF. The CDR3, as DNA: TGTGCCAGCAGCCCCGGACAGGTGTCGGACACCATATATTTT.

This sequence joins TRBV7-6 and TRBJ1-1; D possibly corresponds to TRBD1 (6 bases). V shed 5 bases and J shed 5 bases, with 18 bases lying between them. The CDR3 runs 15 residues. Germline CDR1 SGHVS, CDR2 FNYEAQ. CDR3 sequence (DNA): TGTGCCAGCAGCGACTGGACAGCGGGGGAAACTGAAGCTTTCTTT. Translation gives CASSDWTAGETEAFF.

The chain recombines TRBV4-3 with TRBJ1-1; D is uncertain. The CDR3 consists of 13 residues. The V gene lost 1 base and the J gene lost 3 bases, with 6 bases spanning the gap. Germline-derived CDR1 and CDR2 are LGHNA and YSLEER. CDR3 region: CASSQVRYTEAFF. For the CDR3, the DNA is TGCGCCAGCAGCCAAGTCCGGTACACTGAAGCTTTCTTT.

CDR3 in amino acids: CASSTRQGLNQPQHF. CDR3 coding DNA: TGTGCCAGCAGCACCCGACAGGGTTTGAATCAGCCCCAGCATTTT. This chain connects TRBV7-6 to TRBJ1-5, with 7 bases lining up with TRBD1. CDR1 is SGHVS and CDR2 is FNYEAQ in the germline V gene. This CDR3 is 15 amino acids long. Trimming removed 5 bases from V and 4 bases from J; junction bases left unmatched: 8.

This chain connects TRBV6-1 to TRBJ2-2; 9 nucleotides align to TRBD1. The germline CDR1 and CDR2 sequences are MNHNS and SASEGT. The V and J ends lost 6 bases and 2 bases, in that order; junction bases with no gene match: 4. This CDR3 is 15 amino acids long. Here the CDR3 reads CASSQDRGNTGELFF. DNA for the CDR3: TGTGCCAGCAGCCAGGACAGGGGAAACACCGGGGAGCTGTTTTTT.